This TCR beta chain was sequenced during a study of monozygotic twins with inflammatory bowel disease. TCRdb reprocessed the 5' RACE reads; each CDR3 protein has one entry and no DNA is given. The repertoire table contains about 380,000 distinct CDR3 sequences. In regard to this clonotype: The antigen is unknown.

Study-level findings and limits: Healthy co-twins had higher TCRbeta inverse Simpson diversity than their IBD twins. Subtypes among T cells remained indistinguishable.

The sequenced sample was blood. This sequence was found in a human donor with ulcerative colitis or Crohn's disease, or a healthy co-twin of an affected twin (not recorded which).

CDR3 in amino acids: CASRPAIGGLNYGYTF. The chain has TRBV6-1 and TRBJ1-2; with no DNA, the TCRdb D assignment of TRBD1 cannot be verified. Germline V lookup: CDR1 MNHNS, CDR2 SASEGT. The CDR3 sequence is 16 residues long.